Sequencing of this T cell receptor beta chain was carried out in a study of CD8+ T cells in alopecia areata (dated by TCRdb to 2016 to 2019). General notes on the study: Treated patients were enrolled in an open-label pilot trial of oral tofacitinib at 5 to 10 mg twice daily for moderate-to-severe alopecia areata. Scalp clonality was compared across normal scalp (n=4), patchy alopecia areata scalp (n=8), and alopecia totalis/universalis scalp (n=8). RNA was obtained with the PAXgene miRNA kit for fixed scalp, the miRNeasy kit for PBMCs, and the RNeasy kit for mouse skin. To study T cell clonal expansion in alopecia areata, the researchers applied high-throughput TCRbeta sequencing to both the C3H/HeJ mouse model and human patients. Tofacitinib was administered for 6 to 18 months, and 6 months of follow-up off drug were then conducted to assess delayed response and recurrence. Amplification of TCRbeta CDR3 regions was done by immunoSEQ multiplex PCR using 35 Vbeta forward primers and 13 Jbeta reverse primers. Biopsies were taken from tofacitinib-treated patients at baseline and again at 4 and 24 weeks into treatment, and several of those patients also had a later scalp biopsy. Human TCRbeta sequencing covered scalp tissue and sorted CD4+ and CD8+ peripheral blood T cells from patchy and totalis/universalis alopecia areata patients and healthy controls. Overall study results and their limits: Compared with normal scalp, lesional scalp, particularly in alopecia totalis/universalis, had higher clonality and more expanded CD8+ clones, which suggests antigenic drive. Compared with mice, TCR sequences shared between patients were less clear, possibly partly because of HLA diversity across the patient population. Scalp TCR repertoire analysis is complicated because resident alphabeta T cells in normal human skin are also sequenced, whereas mouse skin is dominated by gammadelta T cells.

Library preparation used the immunoSEQ multiplex PCR assay. RNA was extracted from all samples and reverse transcribed into cDNA, which served as template for TCR sequencing. First-strand cDNA was synthesized with SuperScript III using a 2:1 mix of oligo-dT and random hexamers. A synthetic immune receptor repertoire was used to measure amplification bias, and any remaining bias was corrected computationally. In the original analysis: Raw reads were preprocessed for error removal, and CDR3 was defined according to IMGT conventions as running from the conserved cysteine to phenylalanine. To get clonality, Shannon entropy was normalized by log2 of the number of productive unique TCRs and the result was subtracted from 1. CD4 or CD8 identity of scalp clones was inferred by cross-referencing scalp TCRbeta sequences with sorted blood CD4 and CD8 repertoires. In its TCRdb copy, this immuneACCESS table keeps in-frame sequences only and misses some clones. Where compared with another copy, unresolved V genes explain less than half of these, and the others have no known cause. V and J calls and clone size come straight from that table; D and trimming were deduced from the DNA. The sample includes about 180,000 clones, with roughly 60% observed a single time. The top ten clonotypes cover 1.7% of the sample.

In the paper's terms, the time point label means: baseline before oral tofacitinib. From alopecia areata patients, peripheral blood was collected along with lesional scalp punch biopsies. After PBMCs were isolated by density centrifugation and stained for CD3, CD4 and CD8, a FACSAria was used to sort CD4+ and CD8+ T cells. A word on this clone: The target of this receptor is not known. There are no base qualities to consult, and no much larger clone falls within one base.

CDR1 and CDR2 are drawn from the germline V gene (reference sequence): MNHEY, SMNVEV. Ends trimmed: V by 6 bases, J by 7 bases; bases unmatched to a gene: 14. The CDR3, cysteine through phenylalanine, is 16 amino acids long. Only the CDR3 portion is preserved as DNA: 48 bases, with reading frame beginning at the first base. The source is a human donor with alopecia areata. The sequenced sample was CD4+ T cells sorted from blood, obtained at week 0. The chain joins TRBV27 to TRBJ2-1; the central 8 bases match TRBD2. The CDR3: CASRRSGSPGGNEQFF. Here is the DNA: TGTGCCAGCAGAAGGTCGGGGAGCCCGGGAGGGAATGAGCAGTTCTTC.